The next 10 T cell receptor beta chains were all read from a single sample in a study of T cell responses to AZD1222 COVID-19 vaccine. TCRdb keeps only in-frame clones here, not all; method: immunoSEQ multiplex PCR. The sample contains some 100,000 clones, about 86% of which appear only once. Specimen: peripheral blood, collected on day 0 of AZD1222 vaccination. Source of these receptors: an adult in good health.

The chain couples TRBV7-2 to TRBJ1-5; 10 nucleotides align to TRBD1. CDR1 and CDR2 from the germline V gene are SGHTA and FQGNSA. The CDR3 is 13 residues long. The V and J ends lost 8 bases and 6 bases, in that order; junction bases with no gene match: 4. The CDR3 bases are TGTGCCAGCTCCCGGGACAGGGGTCAGCCCCAGCATTTT. It specifies CASSRDRGQPQHF.

The sample holds a few counts of this clone. The chain carries TRBV2 and TRBJ1-5; TRBD1 agrees at 11 bases. The CDR3 totals 14 residues. Germline lookup yields CDR1 SNHLY and CDR2 FYNNEI. V shed 6 bases, J shed 6 bases, and the junction held 4 bases outside the gene matches. Here the CDR3 DNA reads TGTGCCAGCAGAGGACAGGGGGCATTTCAGCCCCAGCATTTT. It specifies CASRGQGAFQPQHF.

The V and J genes are TRBV7-2 and TRBJ1-1; TRBD1 might be the D (6 bases). Looked up from germline, CDR1 is SGHTA and CDR2 is FQGNSA. V lost 5 bases to trimming and J lost 1 base, with 14 bases between them. The CDR3 is 15 residues long. The CDR3 loop reads CASSRNGGRNTEAFF. CDR3 sequence (DNA): TGTGCCAGCAGCCGTAACGGGGGCCGGAACACTGAAGCTTTCTTT.

The rearrangement joins TRBV6-5 to TRBJ2-2; D not certain. CDR1 MNHEY and CDR2 SVGAGI come from the germline V gene. V lost 7 bases and J lost 1, with 7 bases in between. The CDR3 totals 13 residues. CDR3 residues: CASNTWNTGELFF. Written as DNA, the CDR3 is TGTGCCAGCAACACATGGAACACCGGGGAGCTGTTTTTT.

The V call is TRBV2, the J call TRBJ2-2; D not resolved. Germline-derived CDR1 and CDR2 are SNHLY and FYNNEI. The CDR3 consists of 15 residues. Trimming removed 4 bases at V and 4 bases at J, with 13 bases between. The DNA for the CDR3 is TGTGCCAGCAGTGTGAACCGGGCAAGCACCGGGGAGCTGTTTTTT. It codes for CASSVNRASTGELFF.

The V and J genes are TRBV5-8 and TRBJ1-5; TRBD1 might be the D (5 bases). Germline V gene lookup returns CDR1 SGHTS and CDR2 YDEGEE. V lost 4 bases, J lost 0 bases, and 14 bases lay in between. The CDR3 spans 16 residues. CDR3 nucleotide sequence: TGTGCCAGCAGCCGTCGACAGTCTCTTAGCAATCAGCCCCAGCATTTT. This sequence encodes CASSRRQSLSNQPQHF. Using reference TRBV5-8 and TRBJ1-5 for the parts outside the CDR3, the full variable domain is EAGVTQSPTHLIKTRGQQATLRCSPISGHTSVYWYQQALGLGLQFLLWYDEGEERNRGNFPPRFSGRQFPNYSSELNVNALELEDSALYLCASSRRQSLSNQPQHFGDGTRLSIL.

The gene calls are TRBV7-9 and TRBJ2-1; D may be TRBD1 or TRBD2 (5 bases each). Germline V gene sequence: CDR1 SEHNR, CDR2 FQNEAQ (reference sequence). This CDR3 comprises 14 residues. The germline V and J ends were trimmed by 5 bases and 9 bases, with 17 bases remaining between them. CDR3 coding DNA: TGTGCCAGCAGCAGCCCGTGGGGCGGGTTTGAGCAGTTCTTC. Protein product: CASSSPWGGFEQFF.

The chain employs TRBV3-1 (or the pseudogene TRBV3-2) and TRBJ1-1; possibly TRBD1 for D (5 bases). CDR1 LGHDT and CDR2 YNNKEL come from the germline V gene (reference sequence). V was shortened by 0 bases and J by 7 bases, with 21 bases between the two germline ends. The CDR3 extends over 17 amino acids. CDR3 protein: CASSQDRFQGRSGEAFF. For the CDR3, the DNA is TGTGCCAGCAGCCAAGATCGGTTCCAGGGCAGAAGTGGTGAAGCTTTCTTT.

The chain is built from TRBV7-2 and TRBJ2-7, with TRBD1 as a possible D gene (10 bases). Trimming cost V 2 bases and J 7 bases, with 27 bases left between them. The CDR3 length is 18 residues. Germline V gene lookup returns CDR1 SGHTA and CDR2 FQGNSA. The CDR3 loop is CASSLSAGGTGDLGEQYF. The CDR3 DNA follows: TGTGCCAGCAGCTTAAGTGCGGGGGGGACAGGGGATTTAGGGGAGCAGTACTTC. Combining the CDR3 with reference TRBV7-2 and TRBJ2-7 gives the whole variable domain GAGVSQSPSNKVTEKGKDVELRCDPISGHTALYWYRQSLGQGLEFLIYFQGNSAPDKSGLPSDRFSAERTGGSVSTLTIQRTQQEDSAVYLCASSLSAGGTGDLGEQYFGPGTRLTVT.

The V call is TRBV28, the J call TRBJ2-7; the match to TRBD1 covers 9 bases. The CDR3 extends over 14 amino acids. Germline CDR1 is MDHEN and CDR2 is SYDVKM. V trimming: 6 bases; J trimming: 6 bases; junction bases outside the gene matches: 9. The CDR3 reads CASREDRGKLEQYF. CDR3 sequence (DNA): TGTGCCAGCAGGGAGGACAGGGGAAAACTCGAGCAGTACTTC.